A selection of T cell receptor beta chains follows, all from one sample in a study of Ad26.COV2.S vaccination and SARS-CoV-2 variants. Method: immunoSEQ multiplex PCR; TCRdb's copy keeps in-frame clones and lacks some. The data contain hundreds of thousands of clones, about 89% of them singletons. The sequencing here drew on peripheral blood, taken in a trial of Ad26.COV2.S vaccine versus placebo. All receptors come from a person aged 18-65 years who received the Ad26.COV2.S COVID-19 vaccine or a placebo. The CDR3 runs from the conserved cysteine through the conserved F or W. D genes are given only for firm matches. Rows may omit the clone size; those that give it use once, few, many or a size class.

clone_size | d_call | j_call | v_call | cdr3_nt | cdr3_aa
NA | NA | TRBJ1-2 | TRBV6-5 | TGTGCCAGCAGACCGGACACTAACTATGGCTACACCTTC | CASRPDTNYGYTF
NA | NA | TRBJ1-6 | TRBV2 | TGTGCCAGCAGACCTGACGGGGGTAATTCACCCCTCCACTTT | CASRPDGGNSPLHF
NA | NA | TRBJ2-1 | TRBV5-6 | TGTGCCAGCAGCTTGGTCCCAGGGTCTCTGGTCTTGGGCAATGAGCAGTTCTTC | CASSLVPGSLVLGNEQFF
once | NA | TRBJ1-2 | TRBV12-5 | TGTGCTAGTGGTTCAGCCCTCAGAGCTGAATATGGCTACACCTTC | CASGSALRAEYGYTF
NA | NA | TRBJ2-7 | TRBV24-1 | TGTGCCACCAGTGACCCTGGGGGATCCTACGAGCAGTACTTC | CATSDPGGSYEQYF
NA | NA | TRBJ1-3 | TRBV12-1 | TGTGCCAGCAGCGTGGGTTACTCTGGAAACACCATATATTTT | CASSVGYSGNTIYF
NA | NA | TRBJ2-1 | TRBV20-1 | TGCAGTGCTAGGGTAGTCAATGAGCAGTTCTTC | CSARVVNEQFF
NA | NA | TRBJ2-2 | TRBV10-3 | TGTGCCATCAGTACCCGGGACACGACCGGGGAGCTGTTTTTT | CAISTRDTTGELFF
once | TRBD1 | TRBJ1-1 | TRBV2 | TGTGCCAGCAGGGACAGGGGGGCGAACACTGAAGCTTTCTTT | CASRDRGANTEAFF
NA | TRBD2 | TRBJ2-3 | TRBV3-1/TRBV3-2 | TGTGCCAGCAGCCTCCTAGCGGGAGGATCAGATACGCAGTATTTT | CASSLLAGGSDTQYF
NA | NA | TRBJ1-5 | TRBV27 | TGTGCCAGCAGTTTAGGTGCGGGGTTTCTTAGCAATCAGCCCCAGCATTTT | CASSLGAGFLSNQPQHF
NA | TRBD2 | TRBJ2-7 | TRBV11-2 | TGTGCCAGCAGCTTAGGTGGAAGGCCTGGCGGGGGACTCTCCTACGAGCAGTACTTC | CASSLGGRPGGGLSYEQYF
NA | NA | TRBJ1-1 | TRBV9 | TGTGCCAGCAGCGATATAGACCCTGAAGCTTTCTTT | CASSDIDPEAFF
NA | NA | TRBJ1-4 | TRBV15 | TGTGCCACCAGCAGAGATGGTCGGGGGCTGGCAACTAATGAAAAACTGTTTTTT | CATSRDGRGLATNEKLFF
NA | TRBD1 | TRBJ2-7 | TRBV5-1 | TGCGCCAGCAGCTTGGAGGGACAGGGTCCCTACGAGCAGTACTTC | CASSLEGQGPYEQYF
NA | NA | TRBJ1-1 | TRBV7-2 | TGTGCCAGCAGCTACGGGACCCTCCTCACTGAAGCTTTCTTT | CASSYGTLLTEAFF